This T cell receptor (beta chain) was obtained from a study of T-cell reconstitution after alpha-beta-depleted transplantation in children. Findings and caveats of the study: By about two months after transplant, alpha-beta T cells reportedly arose from several hundred graft clones that had expanded. At the one-year point after transplant, T-cell counts and TCRbeta diversity were found to come mostly from T cells that had been newly produced.

CDR1 and CDR2 from the germline V gene are LGHDT and YNNKEL (reference sequence). This CDR3 has 17 amino acids. The V segment lost 1 base and the J segment 0 bases; nucleotides outside the gene matches: 3. As it was prepared, the TCRbeta library received unique molecular identifiers. TCRdb re-called the PCR reads through MiXCR, storing one row per CDR3 protein. This sample has about 300,000 distinct CDR3 sequences, with around 7.1% found just once. This clonotype was seen a handful of times. Its antigen remains unidentified. The source is a female patient aged 2-10 years who had a stem cell transplant for Fanconi anemia, so the T cells may come from the graft donor. The sample here was peripheral blood, taken 360 days after TCRalphabeta/CD19-depleted stem cell transplant. The chain has TRBV3-1 and TRBJ2-2; TRBD1 aligns across 9 bases. CDR3 amino acids: CASSQAGTGSNTGELFF. The CDR3 DNA sequence: TGTGCCAGCAGCCAAGCCGGGACAGGGTCGAACACCGGGGAGCTGTTTTTT.